This TCR beta chain comes out of a study of cytomegalovirus exposure and HLA in healthy donors. In the PCR, 60 Vbeta and 13 Jbeta primers were used. Sequenced by immunoSEQ multiplex PCR; TCRdb stores in-frame clones only, minus some. The sample holds approximately 91,000 clones, 70% to 85% seen once. The table lists this clone with a count of one. Antigen: not known. Study-level results: Previous analysis showed most TCR beta V segments were productive about 90% or about 30% of the time. DRB1 had the most TCR associations and HLA-C the fewest, a later analysis found, with rates varying by HLA locus.

The clonotype originates from a human donor in good health. Specimen: PBMCs.

The CDR3 protein is CASSKGQGAYNEQFF. CDR3 coding DNA: TGTGCCAGCAGCAAAGGACAGGGGGCCTACAATGAGCAGTTCTTC. This chain connects TRBV7-2 to TRBJ2-1; TRBD1 agrees at 10 bases. This CDR3 spans 15 amino acids. The V segment lost 5 bases and the J segment 2 bases; nucleotides outside the gene matches: 3. From germline, CDR1 is SGHTA and CDR2 FQGNSA.